This T cell receptor (beta chain) was captured by sequencing in a study of CD8+CD57+ T cells in acquired aplastic anemia. Background on the study: Across the sorted CD4+ and CD8+ cells, DNA amounts averaged about 3 ug.

This clonotype came up many times. CDR3 and TCR beta VDJ profiling relied on a genomic DNA template. TCRdb re-called the reads through MiXCR, storing one row per CDR3 protein. This repertoire shows 400,000 to 500,000 distinct CDR3 sequences, approximately 70% found once; its top ten account for 4%. The CDR3 is 11 amino acids. The V gene end was trimmed by 3 bases and the J gene end by 11 bases; junction bases not matched to a gene: 3. Germline V gives CDR1 MNHNS, CDR2 SASEGT. V gene TRBV6-1 combines with J gene TRBJ1-1; TRBD1 agrees at 7 bases. This TCR was recovered from a human donor in good health, serving as a control. Material: sorted CD4+, CD8+, or CD8+CD57+ T cells (not recorded which) from PBMCs. The DNA for the CDR3 is TGTGCCAGCAGTGAGAGGGGGCGGGCTTTCTTT. It specifies CASSERGRAFF.